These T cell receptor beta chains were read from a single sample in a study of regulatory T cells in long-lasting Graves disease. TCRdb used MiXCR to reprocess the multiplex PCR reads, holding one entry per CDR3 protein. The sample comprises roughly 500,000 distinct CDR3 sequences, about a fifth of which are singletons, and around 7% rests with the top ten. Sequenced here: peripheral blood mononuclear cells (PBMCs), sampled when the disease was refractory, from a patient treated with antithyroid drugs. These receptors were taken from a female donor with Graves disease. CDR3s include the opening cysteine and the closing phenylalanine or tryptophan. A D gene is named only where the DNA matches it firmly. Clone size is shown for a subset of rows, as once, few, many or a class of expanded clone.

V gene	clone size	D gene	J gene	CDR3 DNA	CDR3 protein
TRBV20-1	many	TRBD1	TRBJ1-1	TGCAGTGTTGAGGGACAGGCGAACACTGAAGCTTTCTTT	CSVEGQANTEAFF
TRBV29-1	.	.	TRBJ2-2	TGCAGCGTTGAAGGCGGTAGAGCCGGGGAGCCGTTTTTT	CSVEGGRAGEPFF
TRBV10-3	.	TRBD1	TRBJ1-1	TGTGCCTCCCGGGACAGGGATCAGCGGTCTTTCTTT	CASRDRDQRSFF
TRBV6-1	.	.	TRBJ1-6	TGTGCCAGCAGGGGGGGGATAGGATCCGATAATTCACCCCTCCACTTT	CASRGGIGSDNSPLHF
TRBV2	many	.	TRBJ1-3	TGTGCCAGCAGTGACCCTGGAAACACCATATATTTT	CASSDPGNTIYF
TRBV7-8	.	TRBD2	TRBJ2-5	TGTGCCAGCAGCTTAGTGGAACTAGCGGGAGGGTACAATGAGCAGTACTTC	CASSLVELAGGYNEQYF
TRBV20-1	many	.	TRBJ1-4	TGCAGTGCCTTTACCGGGGGGGGTGAAAAACTGTTTTTT	CSAFTGGGEKLFF
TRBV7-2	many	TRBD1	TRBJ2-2	TGTGCCAGCAGCCTACAGGGGGCCGCCGGGGAGCTGTTTTTT	CASSLQGAAGELFF
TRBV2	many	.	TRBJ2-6	TGTGCCAGCGAGAAAGGGGTCGTTGGGGCCAACGTCCTGACTTTC	CASEKGVVGANVLTF
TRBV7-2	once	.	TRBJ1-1	TGTGCCAGCAGCTTCGGCCCAGGGGCGCCTGAAGCTTTCTTT	CASSFGPGAPEAFF
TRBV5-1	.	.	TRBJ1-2	TGCGCCAGCAGCCTGGGGGCCGGGGCGGACTACACCTTC	CASSLGAGADYTF
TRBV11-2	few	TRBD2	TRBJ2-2	TGTGCCAGCAATCTAGCGGGAGGGCCGGGCGGGGAGCTGTTTTTT	CASNLAGGPGGELFF
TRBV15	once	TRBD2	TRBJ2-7	TGTACCACCAGCAGAGACCCTGCGGGAGGTTCCGAGCAGTACTTC	CTTSRDPAGGSEQYF
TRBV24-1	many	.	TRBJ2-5	TGTGCCACCAGTGATACTCGGTGGGAGACCCAGTACTTC	CATSDTRWETQYF
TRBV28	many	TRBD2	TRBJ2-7	TGTGCCAGCAGTCTCTCCAGCGGGAGGCCCCTCTTC	CASSLSSGRPLF
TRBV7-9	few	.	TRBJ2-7	TGTGCCAGCAGCACCAACAGGGACGAGCAGTACTTC	CASSTNRDEQYF
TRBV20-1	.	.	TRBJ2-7	TGCAGTGCTCTCCCCGGGAGAACACTCTCCTACGAGCAGTACTTC	CSALPGRTLSYEQYF
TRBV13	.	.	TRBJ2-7	TGTGCCAGCAGCTTTTACAAGACCCACGAGCAGTACTTC	CASSFYKTHEQYF
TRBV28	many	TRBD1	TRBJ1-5	TGTGCCAGCAGCCCCCATACCGGGACAGGGTTTGGCAATCAGCCCCAGCATTTT	CASSPHTGTGFGNQPQHF
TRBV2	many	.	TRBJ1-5	TGTGCCAGCAGTGAAGTGACAGGACTTACTAATCAGCCCCAGCATTTT	CASSEVTGLTNQPQHF
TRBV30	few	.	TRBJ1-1	TGTGCCTGGAGTCCCCCCTCGAACACTGAAGCTTTCTTT	CAWSPPSNTEAFF
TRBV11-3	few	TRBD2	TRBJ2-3	TGTGCCAGCAGCCCCTGGACCGGTAGACTAGCGGGAGTGGAGACGCAGTATTTT	CASSPWTGRLAGVETQYF
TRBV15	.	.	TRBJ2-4	TGTGCCACCAGCACAGGGAACTTAGCCAAAAACATTCAGTACTTC	CATSTGNLAKNIQYF
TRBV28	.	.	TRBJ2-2	TGTGCCAGCAGACCGGACAGAATGAACACCGGGGAGCTGTTTTTT	CASRPDRMNTGELFF
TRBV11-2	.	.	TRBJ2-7	TGTGCCAGCAGCTTTTCCCCAGGGGCCACCTACGAGCAGTACTTC	CASSFSPGATYEQYF
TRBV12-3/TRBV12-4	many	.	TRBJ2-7	TGTGCCAGCAGCTCAGGTTTCTACGAGCAGTACTTC	CASSSGFYEQYF
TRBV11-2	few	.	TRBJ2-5	TGCGCCAGCAGCCCAGTCCTTGGAGAGACCCAGTACTTC	CASSPVLGETQYF
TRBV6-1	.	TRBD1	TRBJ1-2	TGTGCCAGCAGCCCCGGGACAGGTACACCCTATGGCTACACCTTC	CASSPGTGTPYGYTF
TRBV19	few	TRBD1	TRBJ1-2	TGTGCCAGTACCACCTCACGCGGACAGGGGTATTTGGCCAGAGACTATGGCTACACCTTC	CASTTSRGQGYLARDYGYTF
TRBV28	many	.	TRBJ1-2	TGTGCCAGCACAACAGGGATAAACTATGGCTACACCTTC	CASTTGINYGYTF
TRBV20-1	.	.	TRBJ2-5	TGCAGTGCTAGGTTGACTGGCCAAGAGACCCAGTACTTC	CSARLTGQETQYF
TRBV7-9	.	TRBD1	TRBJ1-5	TGTGCCAGCAGCTCCCAGGGGGCACGGCAGCCCCAGCATTTT	CASSSQGARQPQHF
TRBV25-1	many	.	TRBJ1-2	TGTGCCAGCAGTGTAGGGGGAGGCGGCTACACCTTC	CASSVGGGGYTF
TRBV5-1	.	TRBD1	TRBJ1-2	TGCGCCAGCAGCTTGGGGGCAGGGGGCGTTGAAGGCTACACCTTC	CASSLGAGGVEGYTF
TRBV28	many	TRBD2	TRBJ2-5	TGTGCCAGTGCGGGACTAGCGGGGGTGGAGACCCAGTACTTC	CASAGLAGVETQYF
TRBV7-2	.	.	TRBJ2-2	TGTGCCAGCAGCCCACGCCCGTGGGCCCACGGGGAGCTGTTTTTT	CASSPRPWAHGELFF
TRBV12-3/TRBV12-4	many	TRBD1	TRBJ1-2	TGTGCCAGCAGTTTAGAGGGGGCCGGTGGCTACACCTTC	CASSLEGAGGYTF
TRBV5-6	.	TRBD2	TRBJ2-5	TGTGCCAGCAGGGGACTAGCGGGGTTCCAAGAGACCCAGTACTTC	CASRGLAGFQETQYF
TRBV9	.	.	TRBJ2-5	TGTGCCAGCAGCCCCGGCGAGCGGCAAGAGACCCAGTACTTC	CASSPGERQETQYF
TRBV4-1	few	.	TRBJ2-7	TGCGCCAGCAGCCATCGACCCAAAGGGGCGTACGAGCAGTACTTC	CASSHRPKGAYEQYF
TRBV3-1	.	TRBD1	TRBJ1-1	TGTGCCAGCAGCCAAGGATTACAGGGGCCGGCTTTCTTT	CASSQGLQGPAFF
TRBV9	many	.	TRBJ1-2	TGTGCCAGCAGCCTAGGACAGTTACTCACTTCTGGCTACACCTTC	CASSLGQLLTSGYTF
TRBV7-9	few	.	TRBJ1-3	TGTGCCAGCAGCTGGACGCAAGCGGGCTCTGGAAACACCATATATTTT	CASSWTQAGSGNTIYF
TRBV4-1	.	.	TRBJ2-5	TGCGCCAGCGGTCAAAGGGAGGTTTACGGGGAGACCCAGTACTTC	CASGQREVYGETQYF
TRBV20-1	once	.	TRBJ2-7	TGCAGTGCTAGGGGATCACAGGGGAGGAGGTCCTACGAGCAGTACTTC	CSARGSQGRRSYEQYF
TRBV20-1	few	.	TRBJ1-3	TGCAGTGCTAGAGATCCTCGCTCTGGAAACACCATATATTTT	CSARDPRSGNTIYF
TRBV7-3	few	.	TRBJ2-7	TGTGCCAGCAGCTTAACAGAGGCCGAAAACTACGAGCAGTACTTC	CASSLTEAENYEQYF
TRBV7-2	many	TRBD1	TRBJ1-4	TGTGCCAGCAGCTTAGACAGACAGGGGGTCGCAACTAATGAAAAACTGTTTTTT	CASSLDRQGVATNEKLFF
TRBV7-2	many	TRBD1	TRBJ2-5	TGTGCCAGCAGCACCTCCCCTCCGGGACAGGGGGAGACCCAGTACTTC	CASSTSPPGQGETQYF
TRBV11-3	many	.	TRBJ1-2	TGTGCCAGCAGCTACGACCTTAACTATGGCTACACCTTC	CASSYDLNYGYTF
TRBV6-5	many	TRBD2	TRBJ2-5	TGTGCCAGCAGTTACTCCGGCGGGAGAGAAGAGACCCAGTACTTC	CASSYSGGREETQYF
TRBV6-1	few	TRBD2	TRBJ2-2	TGTGCCAGCACCACCCATCGCGGGAGGGTTGTCGGGGAGCTGTTTTTT	CASTTHRGRVVGELFF
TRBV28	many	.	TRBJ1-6	TGTGCCAGCAGTTTATGGGGCCACTCAGGGGTCCCTTCACCCCTCCACTTT	CASSLWGHSGVPSPLHF
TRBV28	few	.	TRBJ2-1	TGTGCCAGCAGCGGTGGCAGGGCCCTCGATGAGCAGTTCTTC	CASSGGRALDEQFF
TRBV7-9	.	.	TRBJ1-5	TGTGCCAGCAGCTCCGAGACCACAGATCAGCCCCAGCATTTT	CASSSETTDQPQHF
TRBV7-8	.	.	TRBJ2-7	TGTGCCAGCAGCTTAGGGCGCCCGGTAGTGAACGAGCAGTACTTC	CASSLGRPVVNEQYF
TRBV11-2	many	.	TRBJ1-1	TGTGCCAGCAGCGCCATGTGGAGGGACACTGAAGCTTTCTTT	CASSAMWRDTEAFF